These T cell receptor beta chains were read from a single sample in a study of graft-versus-host responses after intestinal transplantation. Method: immunoSEQ multiplex PCR; TCRdb's copy keeps in-frame clones and lacks some. The sample shows nearly 95,000 clones, 93% of them seen only once. Their cognate antigens are unknown. The input for sequencing was unstimulated CD8+ T cells sorted from spleen or lymph node cells, taken before intestinal transplant. The receptors here all came from a human donor who received an intestinal transplant. CDR3s include the opening cysteine and the closing phenylalanine or tryptophan. A D gene is named only where the DNA matches it firmly. Clone sizes are given selectively: once, few, many, or a class where the clone is expanded.

v_call	clone_size	j_call	d_call	cdr3_nt	cdr3_aa
TRBV2	few	TRBJ2-7	TRBD1	TGTGCCAGCCTTAGGGACAGTGTGGCCTACGAGCAGTACTTC	CASLRDSVAYEQYF
TRBV6-1	-	TRBJ1-1	TRBD1	TGTGCCAGCAGTAACCCCGGGACAGGGAACACTGAAGCTTTCTTT	CASSNPGTGNTEAFF
TRBV9	-	TRBJ1-1	-	TGTGCCAGCAGCGTAGGGGCACTGGACACTGAAGCTTTCTTT	CASSVGALDTEAFF
TRBV19	-	TRBJ2-7	TRBD2	TGTGCCACCCGGGACTATAGCTCCTACGAGCAGTACTTC	CATRDYSSYEQYF
TRBV2	-	TRBJ1-2	TRBD1	TGTGCCAGCAGCGCAATACAGGGGGCTTATGGCTACACCTTC	CASSAIQGAYGYTF
TRBV19	once	TRBJ1-1	-	TGTGCCAGTACCCGGGGGGTTGAAGCTTTCTTT	CASTRGVEAFF
TRBV4-3	-	TRBJ1-4	-	TGCGCCAGCAGCCAATCCATGGGGAGCGAAAAACTGTTTTTT	CASSQSMGSEKLFF
TRBV19	-	TRBJ1-6	TRBD1	TGTGCCAGTAGTATGAGTTTTGTGACAGGGCAAGAGATTTCACCCCTCCACTTT	CASSMSFVTGQEISPLHF
TRBV30	-	TRBJ2-7	TRBD1	TGTGCCTGGGATGCCGTCTACAGGGGCCCCTTGGACGAGCAGTACTTC	CAWDAVYRGPLDEQYF
TRBV2	-	TRBJ2-1	-	TGTGCCAGCAGTGGAACACCCTTCAATGAGCAGTTCTTC	CASSGTPFNEQFF
TRBV4-1	-	TRBJ2-5	TRBD2	TGCGCCAGCAGCCAGTTGGCGGGGGGGAAAGAGACCCAGTACTTC	CASSQLAGGKETQYF
TRBV6-5	-	TRBJ2-3	TRBD1	TGTGCCAGCAGTTATGACAGGGGGCGCACAGATACGCAGTATTTT	CASSYDRGRTDTQYF
TRBV5-6	-	TRBJ1-1	-	TGTGCCAGCAGCTTATCGACGGGTGGGACTGAAGCTTTCTTT	CASSLSTGGTEAFF
TRBV7-9	-	TRBJ2-5	TRBD2	TGTGCCAGCAGCTTAGAACATTTGACTAGCGGGGAGCAAGAGACCCAGTACTTC	CASSLEHLTSGEQETQYF
TRBV11-3	-	TRBJ2-1	-	TGTGCCAGCAGCTTTCTGGGAGTCCACAATGAGCAGTTCTTC	CASSFLGVHNEQFF
TRBV4-3	-	TRBJ2-3	-	TGCGCCAGCAGCCAAGATGGACAGACGATAGATACGCAGTATTTT	CASSQDGQTIDTQYF
TRBV7-7	once	TRBJ2-7	-	TGTGCCAGCAGCCCGTTATCGTCCTACGAGCAGTACTTC	CASSPLSSYEQYF
TRBV9	-	TRBJ2-3	TRBD2	TGTGCCAGCAGCGTAGACCTTTCTAGCGGACGCACAGATACGCAGTATTTT	CASSVDLSSGRTDTQYF
TRBV30	once	TRBJ2-7	-	TGTGCCTGGAGTCGGACAGACTCCTACGAGCAGTACTTC	CAWSRTDSYEQYF
TRBV7-9	-	TRBJ1-5	-	TGTGCCAGCAGCTTAGCCAGGGGAACTCATCAGCCCCAGCATTTT	CASSLARGTHQPQHF
TRBV6-5	-	TRBJ1-5	TRBD1	TGTGCCAGCAGGTGGGACAGCCCCAATCAGCCCCAGCATTTT	CASRWDSPNQPQHF
TRBV27	-	TRBJ2-1	-	TGTGCCAGCAGTCGGTACAATGAGCAGTTCTTC	CASSRYNEQFF
TRBV9	once	TRBJ1-6	-	TGTGCCAGCAGCGTAGATGGGAGTTCACCCCTCCACTTT	CASSVDGSSPLHF
TRBV19	-	TRBJ1-6	-	TGTGCCAGTAGCCCCAGGGGCAATTCACCCCTCCACTTT	CASSPRGNSPLHF
TRBV6-5	-	TRBJ2-2	-	TGTGCCAGCAGCCGTCCTTTGGGGGAGCTGTTTTTT	CASSRPLGELFF
TRBV11-2	-	TRBJ1-2	-	TGTGCCAGCAGCCTAATGGGGGGATACTATGGCTACACCTTC	CASSLMGGYYGYTF
TRBV5-4	-	TRBJ2-7	-	TGTGCCGGGGGCGCAGGTCCTACCTACGAGCAGTACTTC	CAGGAGPTYEQYF